One sample yielded the 25 T cell receptor beta chains listed below, sequenced in a study of blood T cell repertoires in COVID-19. TCRdb's copy holds only in-frame clones and misses some; the assay was immunoSEQ multiplex PCR. Counted here are a few hundred thousand clones, 85% to 90% occurring once; the ten biggest clones make up 1.6%. The specimen was PBMCs or T cells enriched from blood (not recorded which). The receptors come from a woman in her forties or fifties who had recovered from COVID-19.

V usage is TRBV6-5 and J usage is TRBJ2-1, with D possibly TRBD1 on 6 matching bases. CDR1 is MNHEY and CDR2 is SVGAGI in the germline V gene. The CDR3 is 16 residues long. Trimming took 3 bases from V and 2 from J, leaving 14 bases between them. The CDR3 DNA sequence: TGTGCCAGCAGTTATGTGACGACAGGAGCCTACAATGAGCAGTTCTTC. It translates to CASSYVTTGAYNEQFF.

The chain employs TRBV5-6 and TRBJ2-7, with 10 bases aligning to TRBD2. V lost 5 bases and J lost 2; bases outside the gene matches: 7. This CDR3 comprises 15 residues. The germline V gene encodes CDR1 SGHDT and CDR2 YYEEEE. CDR3 region: CASREAGGLPYEQYF. The CDR3 DNA is TGTGCCAGCAGAGAAGCGGGAGGGCTTCCCTACGAGCAGTACTTC.

The rearrangement uses TRBV11-1 and TRBJ2-7; 9 bases match TRBD2. The CDR3 extends over 14 amino acids. Losses at the gene ends were 6 bases for V and 5 bases for J; bases not matched to a gene: 8. From germline, CDR1 is SGHAT and CDR2 FQDESV (reference sequence). The CDR3 loop is CASSSFAGGNEQYF. CDR3 sequence (DNA): TGTGCCAGCAGTTCGTTCGCGGGAGGGAACGAGCAGTACTTC.

J is TRBJ2-7 and V is TRBV30; D gene unclear. The germline V gene encodes CDR1 GTSNPN and CDR2 SVGIG (reference sequence). V was cut by 4 bases and J by 0 bases, with 16 bases left in between. The CDR3 is 15 amino acids. CDR3 loop: CAWTRIQLSSYEQYF. The CDR3 DNA sequence: TGTGCCTGGACTCGGATACAGTTGAGCTCCTACGAGCAGTACTTC.

J is TRBJ1-5 and V is TRBV28; TRBD1 agrees at 7 bases. The J segment lost 0 bases and the V segment lost 6 bases, leaving 5 bases of the junction unmatched. This CDR3 is built from 15 residues. Germline lookup yields CDR1 MDHEN and CDR2 SYDVKM. The CDR3 sequence: CASSPGGHSNQPQHF. The CDR3 coding sequence is TGTGCCAGCAGCCCAGGGGGTCATAGCAATCAGCCCCAGCATTTT.

The chain combines TRBV28 with TRBJ2-7; TRBD1 aligns across 7 bases. Unmatched junction bases numbered 4, after V lost 2 bases and J lost 0 bases. Germline V gene sequence: CDR1 MDHEN, CDR2 SYDVKM. This CDR3 region has 15 residues. The CDR3 sequence is CASSLVGQHSYEQYF. CDR3 bases: TGTGCCAGCAGTTTAGTGGGACAGCACTCCTACGAGCAGTACTTC.

This chain joins TRBV7-2 and TRBJ2-3; possibly TRBD2 for D (6 bases). The CDR3 contains 15 residues. Germline V lookup: CDR1 SGHTA, CDR2 FQGNSA. The germline V and J ends were trimmed by 1 base and 9 bases, with 17 bases remaining between them. As DNA, the CDR3 is TGTGCCAGCAGCTTAGGGGACTCGCGATTGGGAACGCAGTATTTT. It codes for CASSLGDSRLGTQYF.

This chain's CDR3 is CASSLGTGAYEQYF. DNA of the CDR3: TGTGCCAGCAGCTTGGGGACGGGAGCCTACGAGCAGTACTTC. The chain links TRBV11-2 to TRBJ2-7, with D possibly TRBD2 on 6 matching bases. In germline, CDR1 is SGHAT, CDR2 FQNNGV. V lost 3 bases and J lost 2, with 11 bases in between. The CDR3 extends over 14 amino acids.

The chain uses TRBV28 and TRBJ2-2; TRBD2 might be the D (6 bases). Germline V gene data show CDR1 as MDHEN and CDR2 as SYDVKM. V gave up 5 bases and J gave up 1 base, with 11 bases separating them. The CDR3 has 15 amino acids. DNA for the CDR3: TGTGCCAGCAGTGCGGGACGGATGAACACCGGGGAGCTGTTTTTT. Amino acid sequence: CASSAGRMNTGELFF.

The CDR3 sequence: CASSSGQRWQYF. As DNA, the CDR3 is TGTGCCAGCAGCTCGGGACAGCGGTGGCAGTACTTC. The chain links TRBV7-9 to TRBJ2-7, with 7 bases lining up with TRBD1. V dropped 4 bases and J dropped 9; count of bases not matched to a gene: 6. The CDR3 consists of 12 residues. CDR1 is SEHNR and CDR2 is FQNEAQ in the germline V gene (reference sequence).

V gene TRBV28 combines with J gene TRBJ1-3, with D hard to call. Trimming removed 8 bases at V and 0 bases at J, with 11 bases between. This CDR3 comprises 14 residues. Per germline, CDR1 MDHEN and CDR2 SYDVKM. In nucleotides, the CDR3 is TGTGCCAGCTATGAGGGCATCTCTGGAAACACCATATATTTT. It translates to CASYEGISGNTIYF.

The chain combines TRBV18 with TRBJ2-1; 9 nucleotides match TRBD2. The CDR3 covers 15 residues. With V trimmed by 6 bases and J by 2 bases, 5 bases remained unmatched. Germline assignment: CDR1 KGHSH and CDR2 LQKENI. CDR3 coding DNA: TGTGCCAGCTCGCGGCGGGAGGGCCCCTACAATGAGCAGTTCTTC. Encoded protein: CASSRREGPYNEQFF. Using reference TRBV18 and TRBJ2-1 for the parts outside the CDR3, the full variable domain is NAGVMQNPRHLVRRRGQEARLRCSPMKGHSHVYWYRQLPEEGLKFMVYLQKENIIDESGMPKERFSAEFPKEGPSILRIQQVVRGDSAAYFCASSRREGPYNEQFFGPGTRLTVL.

This clone turned up a few times. The chain couples TRBV2 to TRBJ1-6, with D perhaps matching TRBD1 (6 bases). There are 14 residues in the CDR3. Per the germline V gene, CDR1 is SNHLY and CDR2 is FYNNEI. Trimming took off 4 bases at V and 7 bases at J, with 11 bases between the two ends. The CDR3 spells CASSVNRANSPLHF. In DNA, the CDR3 is TGTGCCAGCAGTGTTAACAGGGCGAATTCACCCCTCCACTTT. Based on the CDR3 plus reference TRBV2 and TRBJ1-6, the full variable domain is EPEVTQTPSHQVTQMGQEVILRCVPISNHLYFYWYRQILGQKVEFLVSFYNNEISEKSEIFDDQFSVERPDGSNFTLKIRSTKLEDSAMYFCASSVNRANSPLHFGNGTRLTVT.

The chain is built from TRBV4-2 and TRBJ2-5; D call uncertain. Germline V gene sequence: CDR1 LGHNA, CDR2 YNFKEQ. V lost 0 bases to trimming and J lost 13 bases, with 12 bases between them. The CDR3 totals 12 residues. The CDR3 region is CASSQDLPRLYF. DNA of the CDR3: TGTGCCAGCAGCCAAGATCTGCCTAGACTGTACTTC.

V gene TRBV7-2 combines with J gene TRBJ2-1; D may be TRBD2 (5 bases). The V gene's germline CDR1 is SGHTA and CDR2 FQGNSA. The CDR3 has 19 amino acids. Trimming removed 0 bases at V and 0 bases at J, with 18 bases between. Here the CDR3 reads CASSLAGPSRPLSYNEQFF. The DNA of the CDR3 is TGTGCCAGCAGCTTAGCGGGTCCTAGCAGGCCCCTCTCCTACAATGAGCAGTTCTTC.

CDR3 coding DNA: TGTGCCAGCAGCCAAGTCCCGGGACAGGGGGAAAATGAGCAGTTCTTC. Protein sequence: CASSQVPGQGENEQFF. V usage is TRBV3-1 (or the pseudogene TRBV3-2) and J usage is TRBJ2-1; TRBD1 matches at 11 bases. The CDR3 covers 16 residues. After removal of 1 base from V and 7 bases from J, the junction contained 6 bases not matched to a gene. From germline, CDR1 is LGHDT and CDR2 YNNKEL (reference sequence).

There are a few counts of this clone. V usage is TRBV4-1 and J usage is TRBJ2-7; TRBD2 agrees at 9 bases. V lost 1 base, J lost 2 bases, and 9 bases stayed unmatched. Germline V gene lookup returns CDR1 MGHRA and CDR2 YSYEKL. The CDR3 is made up of 17 amino acids. In DNA, the CDR3 is TGCGCCAGCAGCCAAGCGGTTAATAGCGGGAGCCCCTACGAGCAGTACTTC. It codes for CASSQAVNSGSPYEQYF.

This clone was picked up a small number of times. The J gene is TRBJ2-3, the V gene TRBV24-1; D is possibly TRBD2 (5 bases). The CDR3 loop spans 14 amino acids. V lost 3 bases and J lost 0, with 6 bases in between. CDR1 and CDR2 (germline): KGHDR, SFDVKD. CDR3 in DNA: TGTGCCACCAGTGATCGAGGGAGCACAGATACGCAGTATTTT. This sequence encodes CATSDRGSTDTQYF.

V usage is TRBV4-3 and J usage is TRBJ2-7; 9 bases agree with TRBD1. The germline V gene encodes CDR1 LGHNA and CDR2 YSLEER. The V and J ends lost 1 base and 7 bases, in that order; junction bases with no gene match: 5. The CDR3 has 14 residues. The CDR3 nucleotides are TGCGCCAGCAGCCAAGCGGACAGGGGAGGAGAGCAGTACTTC. This codes for CASSQADRGGEQYF.

J is TRBJ2-7 and V is TRBV7-8; unclear D gene. Per the germline V gene, CDR1 is SGHVS and CDR2 is FQNEAQ. CDR3 length equals 14 residues. Trimming stripped 0 bases from V and 2 bases from J, with 8 bases between. In nucleotides, the CDR3 is TGTGCCAGCAGCTTAGCCGACTTCACCTACGAGCAGTACTTC. It is translated as CASSLADFTYEQYF.

The chain is built from TRBV3-1 (or the pseudogene TRBV3-2) and TRBJ2-1; D unresolved. V lost 0 bases, J lost 9 bases, and 18 bases lay in between. The CDR3 consists of 16 residues. Germline V gives CDR1 LGHDT, CDR2 YNNKEL (reference sequence). Written as DNA, the CDR3 is TGTGCCAGCAGCCAAGATATAGGTCCGCACAGATCTGAGCAGTTCTTC. Residues: CASSQDIGPHRSEQFF.

The chain combines TRBV5-6 with TRBJ1-5, with no clear D. The CDR3 contains 13 residues. CDR1 is SGHDT, CDR2 YYEEEE, per germline. Trimming removed 1 base at V and 5 bases at J, with 7 bases between. In DNA form, the CDR3 reads TGTGCCAGCAGCTTGTACAGATATCAGCCCCAGCATTTT. Residues: CASSLYRYQPQHF. The full variable domain, with the rest looked up from reference TRBV5-6 and TRBJ1-5, is DAGVTQSPTHLIKTRGQQVTLRCSPKSGHDTVSWYQQALGQGPQFIFQYYEEEERQRGNFPDRFSGHQFPNYSSELNVNALLLGDSALYLCASSLYRYQPQHFGDGTRLSIL.

The rearrangement uses TRBV15 and TRBJ2-3, with 8 bases lining up with TRBD1. Germline V gives CDR1 LNHNV, CDR2 YYDKDF (reference sequence). The CDR3 has 18 amino acids. With 0 bases clipped from V and 3 bases from J, the junction kept 11 bases outside the gene matches. The CDR3 coding sequence is TGTGCCACCAGCAGAGAGACCAAGACAGGGGTTGGGACAGATACGCAGTATTTT. Protein: CATSRETKTGVGTDTQYF. Full variable domain (outside the CDR3, taken from reference TRBV15 and TRBJ2-3): DAMVIQNPRYQVTQFGKPVTLSCSQTLNHNVMYWYQQKSSQAPKLLFHYYDKDFNNEADTPDNFQSRRPNTSFCFLDIRSPGLGDTAMYLCATSRETKTGVGTDTQYFGPGTRLTVL.

The gene calls are TRBV3-1 (or the pseudogene TRBV3-2) and TRBJ2-1, with 11 bases identical to TRBD2. Germline lookup yields CDR1 LGHDT and CDR2 YNNKEL (reference sequence). J gave up 7 bases and V 3 bases, and 14 bases lay outside the gene matches. This CDR3 region has 18 residues. CDR3 nucleotide sequence: TGTGCCAGCAGCCACCAAGATATGTCTAGCGGGAGGTGGAATGAGCAGTTCTTC. Translating gives CASSHQDMSSGRWNEQFF.

The V call is TRBV29-1, the J call TRBJ2-2; D perhaps matches TRBD1 (6 bases). This CDR3 has 15 residues. Trimming stripped 6 bases from V and 5 bases from J, with 19 bases between. Germline-derived CDR1 and CDR2 are SQVTM and ANQGSEA. The CDR3 DNA reads TGCAGCGTGGGGGTGTCAGGGGTAGAGACCGGGGAGCTGTTTTTT. This translates into CSVGVSGVETGELFF.